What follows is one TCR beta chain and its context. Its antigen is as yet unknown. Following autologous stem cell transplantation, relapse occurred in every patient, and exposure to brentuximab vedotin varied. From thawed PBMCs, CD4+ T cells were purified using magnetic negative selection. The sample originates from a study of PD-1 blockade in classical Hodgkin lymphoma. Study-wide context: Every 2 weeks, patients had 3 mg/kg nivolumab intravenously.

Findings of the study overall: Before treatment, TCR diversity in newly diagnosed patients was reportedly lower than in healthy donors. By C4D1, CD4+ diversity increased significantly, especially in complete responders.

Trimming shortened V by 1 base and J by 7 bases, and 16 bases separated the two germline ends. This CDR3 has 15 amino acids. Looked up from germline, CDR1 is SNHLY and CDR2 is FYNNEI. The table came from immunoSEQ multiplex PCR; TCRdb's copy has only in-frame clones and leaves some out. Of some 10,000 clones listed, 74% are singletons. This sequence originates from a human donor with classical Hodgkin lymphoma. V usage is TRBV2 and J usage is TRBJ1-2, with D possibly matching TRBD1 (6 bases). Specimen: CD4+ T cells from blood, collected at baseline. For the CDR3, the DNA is TGTGCCAGCAGTGAAGTCCACCAGGGGCGGGGTGGCTACACCTTC. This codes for CASSEVHQGRGGYTF.